This T cell receptor (beta chain) was sequenced during a study of T cells in Graves' hyperthyroidism and ophthalmopathy (dated by TCRdb to between 2018 and 2021). For the wider study: Peripheral blood samples were taken at the time of initial diagnosis, prior to any treatment. In several Graves' hyperthyroidism patients, the study also compared T-cell repertoires from thyroid tissue with T-cell repertoires from blood. TCR Vbeta CDR3 sequencing of 120 to 150 peripheral blood samples (under 45 ophthalmopathy, about 74 hyperthyroidism and roughly 17 progressor patients) is reported in the paper. Prospective prediction of ophthalmopathy was tested in an independent validation cohort of under 20 hyperthyroidism patients and some 17 patients who later progressed to ophthalmopathy. After sampling, hyperthyroidism patients received methimazole starting at 30 mg daily, and ophthalmopathy patients received high-dose intravenous methylprednisolone. For training and testing, the 100 or so patients in the discovery cohort were randomly divided in a 7:3 ratio. TCR V-J signatures able to tell the groups apart were searched for in a discovery cohort of 95 or so patients, of whom more than 40 had Graves' ophthalmopathy and about 60 had stable Graves' hyperthyroidism. Study-wide conclusions, independent of this receptor: In validation, progression to ophthalmopathy was predicted by the model with roughly 69% sensitivity and under 85% specificity, a median of about 6 months before onset. Most expanded thyroid clonotypes (frequency above 0.001) were also detected in blood, a finding suggesting that blood repertoires may reflect thyroid immune responses. In cross-validation, a model built on a 13 V-J signature told ophthalmopathy apart from stable hyperthyroidism with under 90% sensitivity and around 81% specificity, and in testing the same model reached 80%/75%. No statistical method was used to set the sample size in advance, and investigators knew the group allocation.

The TCR beta CDR3 regions were amplified from the RNA transcripts. The TCR CDR3 was subjected to a first round of RT-PCR using the HTBI primer set and the Qiagen OneStep RT-PCR kit. A second multiplex PCR round built the libraries, followed by size selection and purification. Libraries were sequenced paired-end with 100 bp reads on an Illumina HiSeq2000. Per the source publication's procedure: SOAPnuke was used to process the raw data, with reads discarded if the reads contained adapters or uncalled bases, had a mean Phred below 15, or lacked an exact constant-primer or identifier match. COPE v1.2.5 was used to merge the high-quality paired reads, and each unique nucleotide sequence was defined as a clonotype. Clonotypes were aligned to IMGT TRBV, TRBD and TRBJ reference segments using MiTCR v1.1. The analysis included only V-J combinations with a frequency above 0.0001, which together covered 99% to 99.2% of the repertoires. The TCS score was defined as the ratio of F50 (clonal expansion) to E x V (chaos), calculated using BLOSUM62-based TCRdist between CDR3 peptides within each V-J. Welch's t-statistics and random forest reduced 450 to 600 V-J features to 10 to 15, which were used in a naive Bayes classifier (R e1071). TCRdb reprocessing: public reads trimmed at Q25 with fastp, clones called with MiXCR, in-frame beta chains kept. Here each entry gathers all rows of one CDR3 protein and keeps the most common genes and DNA. These V and J calls rely on TCRdb rather than the paper's analysis. The sample records around 450,000 distinct CDR3 sequences, 15% to 19% of which are singletons. The ten largest make up roughly 8% of the sample.

This clonotype was observed a few times. No antigen is known for it. Per-base quality was not reported, and no clone a single base away is much larger than it. The V end loses 5 bases and the J end loses 1 base, and a stretch of 9 bases separates them. The CDR3 runs 14 residues from the cysteine to the phenylalanine. The entry retains the CDR3 DNA only, 42 bases that are in frame from base 1. CDR1 is given as LNHDA and CDR2 as SQIVND, both from the germline V gene (reference sequence). A patient counted as having stable Graves' hyperthyroidism if no progression to ophthalmopathy occurred over 18 months of follow-up. Hyperthyroidism patients were newly diagnosed, had a disease duration of under 2 months, and were aged 18 to 65 years. Patients with uncontrolled infections, other autoimmune diseases, pregnancy or lactation were excluded. Clinical symptoms, serum thyroxine and TRAb, thyroid ultrasound, and orbital computed tomography formed the basis for the diagnoses. Ficoll-Paque density gradient centrifugation was used to isolate PBMCs from around 10 ml of fresh peripheral blood. Total RNA was extracted using Trizol reagent, and RNA quality was assessed on an Agilent 2100 Bioanalyzer.

The chain links TRBV19 with TRBJ1-5; no D gene call is confident. The receptor comes from a woman aged 18 to 35 with Graves' hyperthyroidism. The sequenced material came from blood. This receptor carries the CDR3 CASSSTESNQPQHF. The sequenced DNA is TGTGCCAGTAGTTCCACAGAGAGCAATCAGCCCCAGCATTTT.